This T cell receptor beta chain was captured by sequencing in a study of beta chain features in type 1 diabetes. Study-wide results and caveats: Fewer insertions but more deletions were seen at VDJ junctions in type 1 diabetes patients. In cDNA sequencing, cells with high TCR expression could be over-represented.

Purities in excess of 95% were seen in all sorted populations. As for this clone: Its target is unknown.

Investigators reverse transcribed all isolated RNA, so they sequenced expressed TCRB transcripts. Sequencing was performed with immunoSEQ multiplex PCR; in TCRdb, only in-frame clones are kept and a portion is missing. The sample consists of about 260,000 clones, around 68% of them appearing once. Trimming at V came to 10 bases and at J to 8 bases, leaving 10 bases not matched to a gene. Germline V gene sequence: CDR1 MNHEY, CDR2 SVGAGI. CDR3 length: 13 residues. The receptor's source is a man aged 25-45 years in good health. The V call is TRBV6-5, the J call TRBJ1-4, with 7 nucleotides matching TRBD1. Sequenced: naive CD4+ T cells from blood. CDR3 in DNA: TGTGCCACCCGAGAGGGGGCGGAAGAAAAACTGTTTTTT. It yields the protein CATREGAEEKLFF.